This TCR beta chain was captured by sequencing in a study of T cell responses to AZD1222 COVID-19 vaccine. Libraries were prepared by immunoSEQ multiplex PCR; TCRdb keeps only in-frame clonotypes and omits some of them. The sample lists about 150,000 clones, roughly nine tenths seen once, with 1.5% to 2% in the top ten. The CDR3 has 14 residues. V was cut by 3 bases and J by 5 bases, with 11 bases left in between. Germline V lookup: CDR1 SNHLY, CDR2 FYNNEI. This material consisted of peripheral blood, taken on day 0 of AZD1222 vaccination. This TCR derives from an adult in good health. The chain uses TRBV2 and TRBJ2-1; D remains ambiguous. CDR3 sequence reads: CASSDHQADNEQFF. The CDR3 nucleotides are TGTGCCAGCAGTGATCACCAGGCGGACAATGAGCAGTTCTTC.